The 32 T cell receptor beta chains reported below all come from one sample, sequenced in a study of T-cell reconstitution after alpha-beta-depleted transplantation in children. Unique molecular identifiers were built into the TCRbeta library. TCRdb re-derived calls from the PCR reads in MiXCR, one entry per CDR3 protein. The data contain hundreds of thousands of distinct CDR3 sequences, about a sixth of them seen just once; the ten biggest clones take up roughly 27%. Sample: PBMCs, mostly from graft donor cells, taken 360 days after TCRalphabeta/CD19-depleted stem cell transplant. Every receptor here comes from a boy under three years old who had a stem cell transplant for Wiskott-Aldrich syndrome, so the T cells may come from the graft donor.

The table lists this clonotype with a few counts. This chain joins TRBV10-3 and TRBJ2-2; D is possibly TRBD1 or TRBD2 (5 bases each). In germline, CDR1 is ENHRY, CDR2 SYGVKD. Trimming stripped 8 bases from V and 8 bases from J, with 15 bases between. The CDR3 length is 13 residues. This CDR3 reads CAIRGASRGELFF. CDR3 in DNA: TGTGCCATCCGAGGGGCTTCTCGAGGGGAGCTGTTTTTT.

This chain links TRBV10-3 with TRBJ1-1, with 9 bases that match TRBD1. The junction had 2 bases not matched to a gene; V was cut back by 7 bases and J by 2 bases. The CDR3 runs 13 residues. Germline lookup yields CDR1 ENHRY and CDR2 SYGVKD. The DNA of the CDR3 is TGTGCCATCACGGGACAGGGTAACACTGAAGCTTTCTTT. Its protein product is CAITGQGNTEAFF.

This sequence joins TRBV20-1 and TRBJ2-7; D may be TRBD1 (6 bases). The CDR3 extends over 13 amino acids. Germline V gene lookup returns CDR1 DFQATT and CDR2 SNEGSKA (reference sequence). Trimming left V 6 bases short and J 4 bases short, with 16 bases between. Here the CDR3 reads CSAAGTRTYEQYF. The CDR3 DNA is TGCAGTGCAGCCGGGACACGGACTTACGAGCAGTACTTC.

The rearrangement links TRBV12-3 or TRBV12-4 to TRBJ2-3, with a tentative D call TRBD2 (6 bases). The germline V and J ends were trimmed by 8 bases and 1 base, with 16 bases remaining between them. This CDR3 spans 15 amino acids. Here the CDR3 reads CASSWRGLGTDTQYF. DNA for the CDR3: TGTGCCAGCTCATGGCGGGGTTTGGGCACAGATACGCAGTATTTT.

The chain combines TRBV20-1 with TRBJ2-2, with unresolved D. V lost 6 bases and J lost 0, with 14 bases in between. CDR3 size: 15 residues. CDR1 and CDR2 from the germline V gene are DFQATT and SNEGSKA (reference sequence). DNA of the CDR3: TGCAGTGCCCGAGATTTTGCGGCGAACACCGGGGAGCTGTTTTTT. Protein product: CSARDFAANTGELFF.

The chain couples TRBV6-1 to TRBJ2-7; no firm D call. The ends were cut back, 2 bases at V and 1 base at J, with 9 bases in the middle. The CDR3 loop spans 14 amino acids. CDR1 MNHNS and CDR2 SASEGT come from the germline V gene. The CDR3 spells CASSETRLSYEQYF. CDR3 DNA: TGTGCCAGCAGTGAAACAAGGTTGTCCTACGAGCAGTACTTC.

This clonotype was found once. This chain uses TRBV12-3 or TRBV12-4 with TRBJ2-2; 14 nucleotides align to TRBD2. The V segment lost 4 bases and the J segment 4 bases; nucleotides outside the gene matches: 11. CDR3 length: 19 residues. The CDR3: CASSSRLAGGPGGTGELFF. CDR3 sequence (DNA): TGTGCCAGCAGTTCCCGACTAGCGGGAGGGCCCGGGGGCACCGGGGAGCTGTTTTTT.

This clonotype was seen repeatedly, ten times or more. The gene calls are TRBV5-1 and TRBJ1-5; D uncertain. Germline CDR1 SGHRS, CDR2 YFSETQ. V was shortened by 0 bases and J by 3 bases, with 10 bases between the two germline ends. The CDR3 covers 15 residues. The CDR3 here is CASSLAPGNNQPQHF. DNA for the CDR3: TGCGCCAGCAGCTTGGCCCCGGGGAACAATCAGCCCCAGCATTTT.

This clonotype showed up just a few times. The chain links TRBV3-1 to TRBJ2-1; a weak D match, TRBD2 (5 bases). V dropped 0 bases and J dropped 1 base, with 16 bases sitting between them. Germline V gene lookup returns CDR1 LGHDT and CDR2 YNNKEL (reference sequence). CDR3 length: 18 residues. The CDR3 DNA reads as TGTGCCAGCAGCCAAGATAGGTTGAGGGTAGGGTCCTACAATGAGCAGTTCTTC. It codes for CASSQDRLRVGSYNEQFF.

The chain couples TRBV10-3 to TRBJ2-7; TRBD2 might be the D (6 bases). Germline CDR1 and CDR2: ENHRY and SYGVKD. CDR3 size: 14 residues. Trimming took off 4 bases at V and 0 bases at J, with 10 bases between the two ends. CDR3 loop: CAISGSGGSYEQYF. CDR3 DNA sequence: TGTGCCATCAGTGGTAGCGGCGGCTCCTACGAGCAGTACTTC.

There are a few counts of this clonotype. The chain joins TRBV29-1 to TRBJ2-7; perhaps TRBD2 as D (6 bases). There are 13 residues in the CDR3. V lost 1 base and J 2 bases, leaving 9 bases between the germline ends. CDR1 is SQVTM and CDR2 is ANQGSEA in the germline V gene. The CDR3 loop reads CSVEGGVTYEQYF. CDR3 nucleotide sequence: TGCAGCGTTGAAGGGGGGGTAACCTACGAGCAGTACTTC.

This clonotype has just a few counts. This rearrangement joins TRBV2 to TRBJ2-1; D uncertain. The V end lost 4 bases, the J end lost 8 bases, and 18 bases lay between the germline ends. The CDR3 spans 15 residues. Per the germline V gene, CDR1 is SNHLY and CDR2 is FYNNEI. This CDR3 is CASSAMVGLWDEQFF. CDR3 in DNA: TGTGCCAGCAGTGCTATGGTGGGCCTCTGGGATGAGCAGTTCTTC.

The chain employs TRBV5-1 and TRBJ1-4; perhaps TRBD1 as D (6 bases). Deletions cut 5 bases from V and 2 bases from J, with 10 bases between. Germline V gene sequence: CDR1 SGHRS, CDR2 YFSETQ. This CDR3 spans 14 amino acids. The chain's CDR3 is CASSRGGTNEKLFF. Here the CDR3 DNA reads TGCGCCAGCAGTCGGGGGGGCACTAATGAAAAACTGTTTTTT.

The CDR3: CASSYQPSIADTQYF. DNA for the CDR3: TGTGCCAGCAGTTACCAGCCATCGATCGCAGATACGCAGTATTTT. This chain uses TRBV6-5 with TRBJ2-3; D ambiguous. The CDR3 runs 15 residues. CDR1 is MNHEY and CDR2 is SVGAGI in the germline V gene. The V and J ends lost 2 bases and 4 bases respectively, with 13 bases between them.

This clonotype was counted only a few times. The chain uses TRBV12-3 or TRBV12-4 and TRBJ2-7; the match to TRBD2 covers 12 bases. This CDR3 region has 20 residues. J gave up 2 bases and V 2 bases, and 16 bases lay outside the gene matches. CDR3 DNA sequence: TGTGCCAGCAGTTTAAGGGCTAGCGGGAGGGCTTGGATAGATACCTACGAGCAGTACTTC. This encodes CASSLRASGRAWIDTYEQYF.

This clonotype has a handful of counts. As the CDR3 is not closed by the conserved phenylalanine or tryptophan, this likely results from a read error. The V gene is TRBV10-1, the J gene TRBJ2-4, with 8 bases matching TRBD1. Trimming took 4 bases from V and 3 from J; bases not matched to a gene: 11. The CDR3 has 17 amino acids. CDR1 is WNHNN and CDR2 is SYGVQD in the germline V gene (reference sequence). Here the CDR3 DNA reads TGCGCCAGCAGTGGCAGGGGGCATTCAATAGTCAAAAACATTCAGTACCTC. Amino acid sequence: CASSGRGHSIVKNIQYL.

The CDR3 here is CAWSKEILASSYNEQFF. CDR3 DNA: TGTGCCTGGAGTAAAGAGATCCTAGCGAGCTCCTACAATGAGCAGTTCTTC. The chain joins TRBV30 to TRBJ2-1, with D tentatively TRBD2 (6 bases). The CDR3 has 17 residues. V lost 2 bases, J lost 0 bases, and 17 bases lay in between. CDR1 GTSNPN and CDR2 SVGIG come from the germline V gene (reference sequence).

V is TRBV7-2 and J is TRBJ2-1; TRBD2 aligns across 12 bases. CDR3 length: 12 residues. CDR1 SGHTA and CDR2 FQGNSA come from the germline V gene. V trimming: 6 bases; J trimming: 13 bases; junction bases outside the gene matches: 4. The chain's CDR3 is CASRPTSGSQFF. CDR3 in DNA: TGTGCCAGCAGACCGACTAGCGGGAGTCAGTTCTTC.

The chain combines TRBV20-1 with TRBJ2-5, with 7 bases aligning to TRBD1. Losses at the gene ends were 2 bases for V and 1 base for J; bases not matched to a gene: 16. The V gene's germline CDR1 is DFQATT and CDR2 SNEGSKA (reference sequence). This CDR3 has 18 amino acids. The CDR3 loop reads CSARIPINRDRAQETQYF. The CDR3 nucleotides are TGCAGTGCTAGAATACCCATAAACCGGGACAGAGCCCAAGAGACCCAGTACTTC.

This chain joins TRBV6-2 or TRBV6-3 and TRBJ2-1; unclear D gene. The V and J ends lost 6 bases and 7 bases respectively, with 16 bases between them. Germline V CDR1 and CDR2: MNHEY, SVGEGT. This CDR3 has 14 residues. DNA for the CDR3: TGTGCCAGCAGCCCCCGTTTGGGTCGAAATGAGCAGTTCTTC. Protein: CASSPRLGRNEQFF.

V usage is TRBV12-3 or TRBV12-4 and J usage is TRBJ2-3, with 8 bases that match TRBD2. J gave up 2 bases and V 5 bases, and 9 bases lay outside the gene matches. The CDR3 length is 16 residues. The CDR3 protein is CASSPGLDRSTDTQYF. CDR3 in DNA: TGTGCCAGCAGTCCGGGACTAGACAGATCCACAGATACGCAGTATTTT.

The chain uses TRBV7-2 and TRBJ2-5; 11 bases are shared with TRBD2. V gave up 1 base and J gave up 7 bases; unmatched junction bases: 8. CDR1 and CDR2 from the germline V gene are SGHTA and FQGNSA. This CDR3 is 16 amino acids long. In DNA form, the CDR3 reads TGTGCCAGCAGCTTAGTTCTAGCGGGGGGTACGGGGACCCAGTACTTC. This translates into CASSLVLAGGTGTQYF. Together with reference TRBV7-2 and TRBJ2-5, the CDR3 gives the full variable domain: GAGVSQSPSNKVTEKGKDVELRCDPISGHTALYWYRQSLGQGLEFLIYFQGNSAPDKSGLPSDRFSAERTGGSVSTLTIQRTQQEDSAVYLCASSLVLAGGTGTQYFGPGTRLLVL.

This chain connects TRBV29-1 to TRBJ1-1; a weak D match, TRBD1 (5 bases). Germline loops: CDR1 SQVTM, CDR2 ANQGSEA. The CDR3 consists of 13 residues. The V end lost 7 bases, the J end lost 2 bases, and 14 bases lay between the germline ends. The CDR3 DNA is TGCAGCGCCGGGGGAATTGTTAACACTGAAGCTTTCTTT. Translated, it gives CSAGGIVNTEAFF.

In DNA, the CDR3 is TGTGCCAGCCTTGGTGAGGGGCAATCTGAAGCTTTCTTT. This translates into CASLGEGQSEAFF. The V gene is TRBV7-2, the J gene TRBJ1-1; D perhaps matches TRBD1 (5 bases). The germline gives CDR1 SGHTA, CDR2 FQGNSA. V was pared by 8 bases and J by 6 bases, with 16 bases between. CDR3 size: 13 residues. Combining the CDR3 with reference TRBV7-2 and TRBJ1-1 gives the whole variable domain GAGVSQSPSNKVTEKGKDVELRCDPISGHTALYWYRQSLGQGLEFLIYFQGNSAPDKSGLPSDRFSAERTGGSVSTLTIQRTQQEDSAVYLCASLGEGQSEAFFGQGTRLTVV.

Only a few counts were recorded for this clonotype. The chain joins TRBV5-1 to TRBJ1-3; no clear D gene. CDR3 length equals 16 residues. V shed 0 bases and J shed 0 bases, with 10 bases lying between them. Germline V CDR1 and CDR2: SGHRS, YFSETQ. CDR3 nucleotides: TGCGCCAGCAGCTTGGGAGTTCTCCCCTCTGGAAACACCATATATTTT. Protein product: CASSLGVLPSGNTIYF. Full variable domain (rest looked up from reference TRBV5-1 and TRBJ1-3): KAGVTQTPRYLIKTRGQQVTLSCSPISGHRSVSWYQQTPGQGLQFLFEYFSETQRNKGNFPGRFSGRQFSNSRSEMNVSTLELGDSALYLCASSLGVLPSGNTIYFGEGSWLTVV.

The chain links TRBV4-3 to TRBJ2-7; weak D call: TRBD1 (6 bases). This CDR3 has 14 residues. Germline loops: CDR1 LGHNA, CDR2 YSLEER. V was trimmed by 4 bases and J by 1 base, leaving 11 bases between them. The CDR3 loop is CASSPHRASYEQYF. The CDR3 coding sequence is TGCGCCAGCAGCCCCCACAGGGCTTCCTACGAGCAGTACTTC.

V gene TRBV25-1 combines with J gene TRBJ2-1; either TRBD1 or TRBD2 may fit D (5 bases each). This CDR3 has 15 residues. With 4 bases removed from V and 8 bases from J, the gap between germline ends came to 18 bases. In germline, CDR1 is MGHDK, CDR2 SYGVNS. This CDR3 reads CASSARRPLGDEQFF. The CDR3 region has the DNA TGTGCCAGCAGTGCACGTCGCCCGTTGGGGGATGAGCAGTTCTTC.

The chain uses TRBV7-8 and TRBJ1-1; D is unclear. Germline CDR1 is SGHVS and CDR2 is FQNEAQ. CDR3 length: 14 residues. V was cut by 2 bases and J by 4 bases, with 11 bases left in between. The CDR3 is CASSLSSGSTEAFF. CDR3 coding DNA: TGTGCCAGCAGCTTAAGTTCCGGGTCCACTGAAGCTTTCTTT.

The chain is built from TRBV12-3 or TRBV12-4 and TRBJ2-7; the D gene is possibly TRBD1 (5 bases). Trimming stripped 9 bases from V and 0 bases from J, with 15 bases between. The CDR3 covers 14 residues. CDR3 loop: CASFRSGSSYEQYF. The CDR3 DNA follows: TGTGCCAGTTTTAGGTCAGGGTCCTCCTACGAGCAGTACTTC.

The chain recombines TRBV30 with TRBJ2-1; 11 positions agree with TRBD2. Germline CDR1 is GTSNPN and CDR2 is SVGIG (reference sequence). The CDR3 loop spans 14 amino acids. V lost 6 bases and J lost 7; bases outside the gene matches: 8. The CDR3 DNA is TGTGCCTGCGGTCTAGCGGGAGGTTGGAATGAGCAGTTCTTC. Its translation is CACGLAGGWNEQFF.

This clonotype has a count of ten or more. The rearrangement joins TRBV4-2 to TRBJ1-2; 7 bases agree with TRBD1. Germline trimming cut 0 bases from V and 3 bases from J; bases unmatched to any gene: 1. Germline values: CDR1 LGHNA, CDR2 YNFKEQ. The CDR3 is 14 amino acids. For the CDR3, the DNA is TGTGCCAGCAGCCAAGACAGGGGGTACTATGGCTACACCTTC. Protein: CASSQDRGYYGYTF.

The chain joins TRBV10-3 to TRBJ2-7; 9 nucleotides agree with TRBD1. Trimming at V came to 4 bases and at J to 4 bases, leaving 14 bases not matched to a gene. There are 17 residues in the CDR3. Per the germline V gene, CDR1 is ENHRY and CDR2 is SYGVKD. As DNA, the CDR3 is TGTGCCATCAGTGGGAGTGGTTGGACAGGGGAGGAGTACGAGCAGTACTTC. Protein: CAISGSGWTGEEYEQYF.